This T cell receptor (beta chain) was sequenced in a study of beta chain features in type 1 diabetes. Trimming left V 7 bases short and J 1 base short, with 17 bases between. Germline V lookup: CDR1 MNHNY, CDR2 SVGAGI (reference sequence). The CDR3 covers 15 residues. Sequenced material consisted of expressed TCRB transcripts (all of the isolated RNA was reverse transcribed). Using immunoSEQ multiplex PCR, the repertoire was profiled, and TCRdb retains in-frame clones only, with some absent. The sample includes a few hundred thousand clones, 15% to 20% of them seen just once. Sorting that relied on CD45RO/CCR7/CD25/CD127/CD95/CD27 yielded CD4+ naive, central memory, regulatory and stem cell-like memory cells.

This clonotype was sampled from a woman aged 18 to 35 in good health. V usage is TRBV6-6 and J usage is TRBJ2-7; a possible D gene is TRBD2 (5 bases). Sequenced sample: naive CD4+ T cells from blood. DNA of the CDR3: TGTGCCAGCATCAAGAGCGGTCCTCAATCCTACGAGCAGTACTTC. Its translation is CASIKSGPQSYEQYF.